The 24 T cell receptor beta chains below were found in one sample sequenced in a study of T cell responses to AZD1222 COVID-19 vaccine. TCRdb keeps only in-frame clones here, not all; method: immunoSEQ multiplex PCR. The table has roughly 170,000 clones, around 90% seen once. The specimen was peripheral blood, collected on day 0 of AZD1222 vaccination. The receptors were gathered from an adult in good health.

Only one count was recorded for this clone. This chain connects TRBV7-6 to TRBJ1-2, with D possibly matching TRBD1 (5 bases). The V and J ends lost 3 bases and 0 bases respectively, with 8 bases between them. There are 14 residues in the CDR3. Germline assignment: CDR1 SGHVS and CDR2 FNYEAQ. In nucleotides, the CDR3 is TGTGCCAGCAGCTTTGGGGCCTCTAACTATGGCTACACCTTC. This translates into CASSFGASNYGYTF. Looking up the rest from reference TRBV7-6 and TRBJ1-2 gives the full variable domain: GAGVSQSPRYKVTKRGQDVALRCDPISGHVSLYWYRQALGQGPEFLTYFNYEAQQDKSGLPNDRFSAERPEGSISTLTIQRTEQRDSAMYRCASSFGASNYGYTFGSGTRLTVV.

There are a few counts of this clone. The rearrangement links TRBV19 to TRBJ1-1; no reliable D call. Germline values: CDR1 LNHDA, CDR2 SQIVND (reference sequence). V was pared by 3 bases and J by 4 bases, with 18 bases between. The CDR3 consists of 16 residues. The CDR3 sequence is CASSIDIGAGFTEAFF. For the CDR3, the DNA is TGTGCCAGTAGTATTGATATCGGTGCGGGTTTCACTGAAGCTTTCTTT.

The genes are TRBV7-9 and TRBJ2-1; no clear D. The CDR3 spans 12 residues. The V and J ends lost 8 bases and 7 bases respectively, with 12 bases between them. Germline V gene data show CDR1 as SEHNR and CDR2 as FQNEAQ (reference sequence). The CDR3 DNA is TGTGCCAGCGGAAGGTGGGAAAATGAGCAGTTCTTC. It specifies CASGRWENEQFF.

The V call is TRBV28, the J call TRBJ1-3; D possibly corresponds to TRBD1 (5 bases). Germline V lookup: CDR1 MDHEN, CDR2 SYDVKM. This CDR3 contains 14 residues. Trimming stripped 2 bases from V and 3 bases from J, with 8 bases between. The CDR3 reads CASSLIRVGNTIYF. The CDR3 coding sequence is TGTGCCAGCAGTTTAATCAGGGTTGGAAACACCATATATTTT.

The V gene is TRBV4-1, the J gene TRBJ1-1; D is unclear. V dropped 4 bases and J dropped 1 base, with 10 bases sitting between them. The V gene's germline CDR1 is MGHRA and CDR2 YSYEKL. This CDR3 is built from 14 residues. This CDR3 reads CASSREAANTEAFF. DNA for the CDR3: TGCGCCAGCAGCCGTGAAGCCGCGAACACTGAAGCTTTCTTT.

V and J are TRBV6-5 and TRBJ2-1; 8 nucleotides agree with TRBD2. Germline V CDR1 and CDR2: MNHEY, SVGAGI. The CDR3 has 14 amino acids. V gave up 6 bases and J gave up 7 bases; unmatched junction bases: 8. The CDR3 sequence: CASSHSGASNEQFF. The CDR3, as DNA: TGTGCCAGCAGCCATAGCGGGGCCTCTAATGAGCAGTTCTTC.

The chain uses TRBV6-5 and TRBJ1-2; maybe TRBD1 (5 bases). V was trimmed by 9 bases and J by 0 bases, leaving 14 bases between them. Looked up from germline, CDR1 is MNHEY and CDR2 is SVGAGI. The length of the CDR3 is 14 residues. The CDR3 loop is CASRQSIANYGYTF. CDR3 coding DNA: TGTGCCAGTCGACAGTCGATAGCTAACTATGGCTACACCTTC.

The chain joins TRBV6-5 to TRBJ1-3; D is perhaps TRBD1 (5 bases). The germline V and J ends were trimmed by 2 bases and 0 bases, with 11 bases remaining between them. The CDR3 extends over 16 amino acids. Germline-derived CDR1 and CDR2 are MNHEY and SVGAGI. CDR3 coding DNA: TGTGCCAGCAGTTACCGGGGGTCTAGCTCTGGAAACACCATATATTTT. Its protein is CASSYRGSSSGNTIYF.

The chain uses TRBV6-5 and TRBJ1-1; D not certain. The V end was cut by 5 bases, the J end by 6 bases, with 16 bases between. The CDR3 has 14 amino acids. Germline V gene data show CDR1 as MNHEY and CDR2 as SVGAGI. CDR3 amino acids: CASSLYGPGAEAFF. The CDR3 region has the DNA TGTGCCAGCAGTCTTTATGGCCCCGGGGCTGAAGCTTTCTTT.

The CDR3, as DNA: TGTGCCACCGGGGCAGGCTACCCTGACTATGGCTACACCTTC. As protein: CATGAGYPDYGYTF. The J gene is TRBJ1-2, the V gene TRBV7-8, with a possible D match to TRBD1 (5 bases). From germline, CDR1 is SGHVS and CDR2 FQNEAQ. Trimming stripped 10 bases from V and 3 bases from J, with 18 bases between. This CDR3 is built from 14 residues.

For this clone: The sample carries other DNA sequences with the same CDR3. V is TRBV19 and J is TRBJ1-5; 9 bases fit TRBD1. Germline V lookup: CDR1 LNHDA, CDR2 SQIVND (reference sequence). CDR3 length: 14 residues. Losses at the gene ends were 5 bases for V and 5 bases for J; bases not matched to a gene: 4. The CDR3 is CASSPGQGDQPQHF. For the CDR3, the DNA is TGTGCCAGTAGTCCGGGACAGGGAGATCAGCCCCAGCATTTT.

The chain carries TRBV28 and TRBJ2-7; unclear D gene. Per the germline V gene, CDR1 is MDHEN and CDR2 is SYDVKM. The length of the CDR3 is 12 residues. Trimming removed 3 bases at V and 7 bases at J, with 10 bases between. CDR3 in amino acids: CASSFERWEQYF. In nucleotides, the CDR3 is TGTGCCAGCAGTTTTGAGCGTTGGGAGCAGTACTTC.

The chain combines TRBV27 with TRBJ2-7, with 10 nucleotides matching TRBD1. J was trimmed by 5 bases and V by 5 bases; bases with no gene match: 6. Germline CDR1 is MNHEY and CDR2 is SMNVEV (reference sequence). CDR3 length: 14 residues. The CDR3 here is CASSLRDRGNEQYF. The CDR3 DNA sequence: TGTGCCAGCAGTCTCCGGGACAGGGGTAACGAGCAGTACTTC.

The V gene is TRBV20-1, the J gene TRBJ1-5; TRBD1 matches at 8 bases. V shed 3 bases, J shed 6 bases, and the junction held 13 bases outside the gene matches. This CDR3 contains 16 residues. Germline values: CDR1 DFQATT, CDR2 SNEGSKA (reference sequence). The CDR3 is CSASGQGAYVGQPQHF. The CDR3 nucleotides are TGCAGTGCTAGTGGGCAGGGGGCATACGTTGGTCAGCCCCAGCATTTT.

The genes are TRBV2 and TRBJ1-6, with D unresolved. From germline, CDR1 is SNHLY and CDR2 FYNNEI. Trimming removed 3 bases at V and 10 bases at J, with 7 bases between. This CDR3 comprises 12 residues. The chain's CDR3 is CASSESRSPLHF. The DNA for the CDR3 is TGTGCCAGCAGTGAGTCGCGGTCACCCCTCCACTTT.

The chain combines TRBV6-5 with TRBJ1-1; D is unclear. The length of the CDR3 is 13 residues. In germline, CDR1 is MNHEY, CDR2 SVGAGI. V dropped 6 bases and J dropped 7 bases, with 15 bases sitting between them. In nucleotides, the CDR3 is TGTGCCAGCAGGGCCCGGGATCAGTTTGAAGCTTTCTTT. Encoded protein: CASRARDQFEAFF.

This clone showed up just a few times. As DNA, the CDR3 is TGTGCCATCAGTGTTTCTCTGAGCAATCAGCCCCAGCATTTT. Translation: CAISVSLSNQPQHF. The chain combines TRBV10-3 with TRBJ1-5; D call uncertain. Germline CDR1 reads ENHRY; CDR2 reads SYGVKD. This CDR3 spans 14 amino acids. Trimming pared 4 bases from V and 1 base from J, leaving 8 bases between.

The rearrangement uses TRBV5-1 and TRBJ2-5; D remains unclear. Trimming removed 2 bases from V and 5 bases from J, with 10 bases in between. This CDR3 has 13 residues. CDR1 SGHRS and CDR2 YFSETQ come from the germline V gene. CDR3 amino acids: CASSFKGAETQYF. The CDR3 DNA sequence: TGCGCCAGCAGCTTTAAGGGTGCGGAGACCCAGTACTTC.

This clone occurred a few times. The gene calls are TRBV5-1 and TRBJ2-7; 7 bases fit TRBD1. V gave up 4 bases and J gave up 7 bases; unmatched junction bases: 5. In germline, CDR1 is SGHRS, CDR2 YFSETQ. This CDR3 comprises 12 residues. The DNA of the CDR3 is TGCGCCAGCAGCGCCACAGGGGTTGAGCAGTACTTC. Its protein is CASSATGVEQYF.

This clone was seen only a few times. CDR3 in DNA: TGTGCCAGCTCACCAAGGAGCGGACAGGGCTACGAGCAGTACTTC. Its protein product is CASSPRSGQGYEQYF. The J gene is TRBJ2-7, the V gene TRBV18; TRBD1 agrees at 8 bases. The germline gives CDR1 KGHSH, CDR2 LQKENI. This CDR3 is built from 15 residues. J gave up 3 bases and V 2 bases, and 6 bases lay outside the gene matches.

The chain recombines TRBV12-2 with TRBJ2-7; the listed D gene, TRBD2, was not tested against the DNA. TRBV12-2 is a pseudogene segment. This CDR3 has 14 amino acids. The CDR3 nucleotides read TGTGCAAGTCGCTTAAACGGGAGCCCCTACGAGCAGTACTTC. Translation: CASRLNGSPYEQYF.

The chain links TRBV7-8 to TRBJ1-1, with D hard to call. The V gene lost 5 bases and the J gene lost 1 base, with 8 bases spanning the gap. CDR1 and CDR2 from the germline V gene are SGHVS and FQNEAQ. The CDR3 has 13 residues. CDR3 bases: TGTGCCAGCAGCCCCCTGCGGAACACTGAAGCTTTCTTT. Translating gives CASSPLRNTEAFF.

In DNA form, the CDR3 reads TGTGCCAGCAGCGTACAGAGACATCAGCTAGTCTACACCTTC. It codes for CASSVQRHQLVYTF. This chain links TRBV9 with TRBJ1-2, with D unclear. The germline V and J ends were trimmed by 1 base and 10 bases, with 17 bases remaining between them. CDR1 and CDR2 from the germline V gene are SGDLS and YYNGEE. The CDR3 is made up of 14 amino acids.

This rearrangement joins TRBV15 to TRBJ2-1, with D tentatively TRBD1 or TRBD2 (5 bases each). The CDR3 is 17 amino acids. Germline lookup yields CDR1 LNHNV and CDR2 YYDKDF (reference sequence). Trimming shortened V by 0 bases and J by 4 bases, and 16 bases separated the two germline ends. The CDR3 sequence is CATSRESSGASYNEQFF. The CDR3 DNA reads as TGTGCCACCAGCAGAGAATCCTCCGGGGCTTCGTACAATGAGCAGTTCTTC.